This T cell receptor (beta chain) emerged from a study of T cell repertoires in cytomegalovirus infection. Study context: Matching HLA type and CMV infection were both indicated by public TCR beta signatures.

This clonotype was detected a few times. The antigen remains unidentified. Broader study findings: Carriers of CMV and the relevant HLA type were discriminated by public TCR beta frequency. HLA-C-restricted CMV clonotypes gave the most frequent clonotype in two of eight donors.

In TCRdb, the reads were re-called with MiXCR into one record per CDR3 protein. The sample holds nearly 550,000 distinct CDR3 sequences; more than 15% are singletons and the top ten take 24%. This CDR3 spans 14 amino acids. V shed 2 bases and J shed 4 bases, with 12 bases lying between them. Germline values: CDR1 MNHNY, CDR2 SVGAGI (reference sequence). This TCR was recovered from a human donor in good health (CMV status not recorded). Some clones in this sample may be carry-over from other donors' samples. The sequenced sample was CD8+ T cells from PBMCs. The V and J genes are TRBV6-6 and TRBJ2-7; D may match TRBD1 or TRBD2 (5 bases each). The CDR3 spells CASSYRDVRYEQYF. The CDR3 bases are TGTGCCAGCAGTTACCGGGACGTACGATACGAGCAGTACTTC.